One TCR beta chain is described in this entry. The antigen remains undetermined. These data come from a study of beta chain features in type 1 diabetes. General observations from the study: PCR might pick shorter templates more often, in the same way for patients and controls. Lower insertion and higher deletion counts appeared at VDJ junctions in type 1 diabetes patients.

The study reverse transcribed the entire isolated RNA, so it sequenced expressed TCRB transcripts. Some clones are missing from TCRdb's copy, which holds only in-frame ones; the method was immunoSEQ multiplex PCR. The sample lists hundreds of thousands of clones, roughly 13% occurring once. CDR1 is SGHDT and CDR2 is YYEEEE in the germline V gene. V was clipped by 6 bases and J by 4 bases, with 6 bases between them. The CDR3 length is 11 residues. The sample was naive CD4+ T cells from blood. The chain uses TRBV5-6 and TRBJ2-3; unclear D gene. The TCR sequence derives from a man aged 30 to 39 in good health. In nucleotides, the CDR3 is TGTGCCAGCATCAAGGCAGATACGCAGTATTTT. Amino acid sequence: CASIKADTQYF.